These 6 T cell receptor beta chains were all obtained from the same sample, sequenced in a study of OX40 agonist ivuxolimab in advanced cancers. Using immunoSEQ multiplex PCR, the repertoire was profiled, and TCRdb retains in-frame clones only, with some absent. The data contain around 66,000 clones, roughly 80% of them seen just once; the ten biggest clones take up roughly 6.2%. Sequencing was performed on CD4+ or CD8+ T cells sorted from blood, taken in a trial of the OX40 agonist ivuxolimab. The receptors shown here come from an adult with an advanced solid tumor such as melanoma, head and neck, liver or kidney cancer.

The gene calls are TRBV6-4 and TRBJ1-4; possible D gene TRBD1, 5 bases. The germline V and J ends were trimmed by 3 bases and 7 bases, with 18 bases remaining between them. Looked up from germline, CDR1 is MRHNA and CDR2 is SNTAGT. This CDR3 has 16 residues. CDR3: CASSEEGPRVGEKLFF. CDR3 sequence (DNA): TGTGCCAGCAGTGAAGAGGGGCCCCGGGTCGGTGAAAAACTGTTTTTT.

This chain uses TRBV4-2 with TRBJ2-7, with 10 bases lining up with TRBD1. Per germline, CDR1 LGHNA and CDR2 YNFKEQ. V gave up 4 bases and J gave up 4 bases; unmatched junction bases: 4. The CDR3 length is 14 residues. In DNA, the CDR3 is TGTGCCAGCAGCCGACCGGGACAGGGGTACGAGCAGTACTTC. Protein sequence: CASSRPGQGYEQYF.

This sequence joins TRBV9 and TRBJ2-7, with 10 bases matching TRBD2. V trimming: 0 bases; J trimming: 2 bases; junction bases outside the gene matches: 5. The CDR3 length is 16 residues. The germline V gene has CDR1 SGDLS and CDR2 YYNGEE. CDR3 sequence reads: CASSVGRTSGTYEQYF. CDR3 in DNA: TGTGCCAGCAGCGTAGGAAGGACTAGCGGAACCTACGAGCAGTACTTC.

The chain links TRBV27 to TRBJ1-1; possibly TRBD1 for D (5 bases). Trimming shortened V by 6 bases and J by 9 bases, and 14 bases separated the two germline ends. This CDR3 comprises 12 residues. In germline, CDR1 is MNHEY, CDR2 SMNVEV (reference sequence). CDR3: CASSRPGEKAFF. CDR3 in DNA: TGTGCCAGCAGCCGCCCGGGGGAGAAAGCTTTCTTT.

The chain employs TRBV2 and TRBJ2-3; no definite D call. The CDR3 totals 13 residues. Deletions cut 3 bases from V and 9 bases from J, with 13 bases between. CDR1 and CDR2 (germline): SNHLY, FYNNEI. The CDR3 nucleotides read TGTGCCAGCAGTGAGGAGTCGAACCTGACGCAGTATTTT. This translates into CASSEESNLTQYF.

The rearrangement uses TRBV4-1 and TRBJ2-1, with TRBD1 identical over 11 bases. Germline V gene sequence: CDR1 MGHRA, CDR2 YSYEKL. The CDR3 covers 16 residues. Trimming removed 4 bases from V and 8 bases from J; junction bases left unmatched: 10. The CDR3 bases are TGCGCCAGCAGCCCAGGACAGGGGGCTTTGGGCCATGAGCAGTTCTTC. Its translation: CASSPGQGALGHEQFF.